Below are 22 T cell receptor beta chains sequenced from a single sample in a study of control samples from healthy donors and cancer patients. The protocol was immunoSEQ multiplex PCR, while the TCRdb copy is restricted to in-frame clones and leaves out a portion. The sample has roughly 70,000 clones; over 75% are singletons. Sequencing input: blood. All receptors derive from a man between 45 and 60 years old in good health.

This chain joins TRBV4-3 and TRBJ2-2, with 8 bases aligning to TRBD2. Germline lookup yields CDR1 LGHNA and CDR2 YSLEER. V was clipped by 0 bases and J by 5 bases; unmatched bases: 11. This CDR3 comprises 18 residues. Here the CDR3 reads CASSQEVPAGGSTGELFF. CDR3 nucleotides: TGCGCCAGCAGCCAAGAAGTCCCGGCGGGAGGCTCTACCGGGGAGCTGTTTTTT.

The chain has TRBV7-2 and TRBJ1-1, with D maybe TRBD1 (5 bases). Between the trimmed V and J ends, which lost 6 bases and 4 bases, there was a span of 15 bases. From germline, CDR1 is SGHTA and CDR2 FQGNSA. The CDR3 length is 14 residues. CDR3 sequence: CASSSREGVTEAFF. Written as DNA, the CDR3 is TGTGCCAGCAGTTCCAGGGAGGGAGTCACTGAAGCTTTCTTT.

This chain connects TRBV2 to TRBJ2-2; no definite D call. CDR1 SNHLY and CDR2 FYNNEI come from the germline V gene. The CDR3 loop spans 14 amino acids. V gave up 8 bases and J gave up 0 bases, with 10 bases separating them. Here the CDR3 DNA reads TGTGCCAGCGGTAGTGACTCGAACACCGGGGAGCTGTTTTTT. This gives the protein CASGSDSNTGELFF.

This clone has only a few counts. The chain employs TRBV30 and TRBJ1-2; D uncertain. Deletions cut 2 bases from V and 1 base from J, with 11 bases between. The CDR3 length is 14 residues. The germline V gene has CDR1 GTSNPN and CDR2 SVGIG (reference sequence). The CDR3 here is CAWSSPPNNYGYTF. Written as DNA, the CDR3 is TGTGCCTGGAGTTCCCCCCCAAATAACTATGGCTACACCTTC.

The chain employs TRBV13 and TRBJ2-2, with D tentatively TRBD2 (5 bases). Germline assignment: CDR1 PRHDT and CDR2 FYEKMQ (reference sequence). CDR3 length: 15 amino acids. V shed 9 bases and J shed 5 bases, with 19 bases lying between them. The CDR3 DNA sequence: TGTGCCAGTCTAAACCCTAGCTCGTTGACCGGGGAGCTGTTTTTT. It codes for CASLNPSSLTGELFF.

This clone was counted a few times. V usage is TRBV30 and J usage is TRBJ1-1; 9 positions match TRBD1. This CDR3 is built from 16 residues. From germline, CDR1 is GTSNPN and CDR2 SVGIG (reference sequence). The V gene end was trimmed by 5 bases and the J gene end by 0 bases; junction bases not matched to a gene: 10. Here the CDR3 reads CAWGTGTGFMNTEAFF. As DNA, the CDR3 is TGTGCCTGGGGTACCGGGACAGGGTTCATGAACACTGAAGCTTTCTTT. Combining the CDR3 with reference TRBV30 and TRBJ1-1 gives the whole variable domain SQTIHQWPATLVQPVGSPLSLECTVEGTSNPNLYWYRQAAGRGLQLLFYSVGIGQISSEVPQNLSASRPQDRQFILSSKKLLLSDSGFYLCAWGTGTGFMNTEAFFGQGTRLTVV.

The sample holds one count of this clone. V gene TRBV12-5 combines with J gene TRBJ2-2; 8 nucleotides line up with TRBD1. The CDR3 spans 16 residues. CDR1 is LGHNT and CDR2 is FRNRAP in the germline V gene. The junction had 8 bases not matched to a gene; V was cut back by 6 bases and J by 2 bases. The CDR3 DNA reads TGTGCTAGTGGACTGGGACAGGTGGGAAACACCGGGGAGCTGTTTTTT. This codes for CASGLGQVGNTGELFF.

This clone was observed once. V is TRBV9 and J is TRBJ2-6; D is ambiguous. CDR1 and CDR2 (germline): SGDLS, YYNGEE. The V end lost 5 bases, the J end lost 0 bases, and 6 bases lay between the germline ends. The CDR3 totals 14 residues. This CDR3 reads CASSLFSGANVLTF. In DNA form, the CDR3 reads TGTGCCAGCAGTCTATTCTCTGGGGCCAACGTCCTGACTTTC.

The CDR3 loop is CASSQGETALDNEQFF. In DNA form, the CDR3 reads TGCGCCAGCAGCCAAGGTGAGACAGCACTAGACAATGAGCAGTTCTTC. The genes are TRBV4-1 and TRBJ2-1; the D gene could be TRBD1 or TRBD2 (5 bases each). The CDR3 totals 16 residues. CDR1 is MGHRA, CDR2 YSYEKL, per germline. The V and J ends lost 1 base and 5 bases respectively, with 15 bases between them.

The CDR3 sequence is CASSQFGTQGSEQFF. CDR3 nucleotide sequence: TGTGCCAGCAGCCAGTTCGGAACACAAGGGAGTGAGCAGTTCTTC. V usage is TRBV14 and J usage is TRBJ2-1; D might be TRBD2 (5 bases). The CDR3 totals 15 residues. Germline V gene sequence: CDR1 SGHDN, CDR2 FVKESK. Deletions cut 3 bases from V and 9 bases from J, with 18 bases between.

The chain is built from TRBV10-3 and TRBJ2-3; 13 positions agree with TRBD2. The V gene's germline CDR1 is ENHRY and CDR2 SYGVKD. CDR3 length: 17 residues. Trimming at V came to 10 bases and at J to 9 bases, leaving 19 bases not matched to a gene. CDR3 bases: TGTGCCACAATACCCGGGACTAGCGGGGCCCCCTTGCAGACGCAGTATTTT. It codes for CATIPGTSGAPLQTQYF.

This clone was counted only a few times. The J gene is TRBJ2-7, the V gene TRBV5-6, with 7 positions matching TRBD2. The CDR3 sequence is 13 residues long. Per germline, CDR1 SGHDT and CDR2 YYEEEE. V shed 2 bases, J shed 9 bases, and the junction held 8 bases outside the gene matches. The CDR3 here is CASSFAAGEGQYF. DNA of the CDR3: TGTGCCAGCAGCTTTGCCGCGGGGGAAGGGCAGTACTTC.

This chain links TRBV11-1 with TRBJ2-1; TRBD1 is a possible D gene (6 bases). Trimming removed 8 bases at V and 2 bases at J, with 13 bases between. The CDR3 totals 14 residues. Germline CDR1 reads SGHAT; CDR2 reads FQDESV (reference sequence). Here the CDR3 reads CASARDKAYNEQFF. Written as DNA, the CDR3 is TGTGCCAGCGCCCGGGACAAGGCCTACAATGAGCAGTTCTTC.

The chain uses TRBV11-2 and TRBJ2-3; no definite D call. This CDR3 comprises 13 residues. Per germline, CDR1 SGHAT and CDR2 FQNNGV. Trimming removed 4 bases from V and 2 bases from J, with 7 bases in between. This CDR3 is CASSSPFTDTQYF. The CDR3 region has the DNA TGTGCCAGCAGCTCACCCTTCACAGATACGCAGTATTTT. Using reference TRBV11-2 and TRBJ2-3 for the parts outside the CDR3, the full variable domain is EAGVAQSPRYKIIEKRQSVAFWCNPISGHATLYWYQQILGQGPKLLIQFQNNGVVDDSQLPKDRFSAERLKGVDSTLKIQPAKLEDSAVYLCASSSPFTDTQYFGPGTRLTVL.

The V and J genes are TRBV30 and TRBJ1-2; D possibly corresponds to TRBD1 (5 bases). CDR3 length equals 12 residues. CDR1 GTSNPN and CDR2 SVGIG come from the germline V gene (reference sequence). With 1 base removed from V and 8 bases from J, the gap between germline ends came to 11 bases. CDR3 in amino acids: CAWSDRLNGYTF. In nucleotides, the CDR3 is TGTGCCTGGAGTGACAGGTTAAACGGCTACACCTTC.

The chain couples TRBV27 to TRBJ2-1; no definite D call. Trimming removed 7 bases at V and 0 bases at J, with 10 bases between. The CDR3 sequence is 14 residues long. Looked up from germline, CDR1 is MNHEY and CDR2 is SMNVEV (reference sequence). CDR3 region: CASTFTSSYNEQFF. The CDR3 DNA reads TGTGCCAGCACCTTTACGAGCTCCTACAATGAGCAGTTCTTC.

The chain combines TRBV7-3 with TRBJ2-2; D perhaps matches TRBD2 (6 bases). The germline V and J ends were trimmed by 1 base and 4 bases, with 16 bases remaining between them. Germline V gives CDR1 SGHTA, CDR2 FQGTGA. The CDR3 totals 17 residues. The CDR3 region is CASSLNGGQGGTGELFF. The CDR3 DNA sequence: TGTGCCAGCAGCTTAAACGGCGGGCAGGGAGGCACCGGGGAGCTGTTTTTT.

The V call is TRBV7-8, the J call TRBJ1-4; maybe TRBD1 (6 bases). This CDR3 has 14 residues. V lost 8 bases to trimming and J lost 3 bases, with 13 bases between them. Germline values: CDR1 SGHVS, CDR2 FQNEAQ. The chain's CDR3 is CASGDGTPNEKLFF. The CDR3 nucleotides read TGTGCCAGCGGTGACGGGACACCTAATGAAAAACTGTTTTTT.

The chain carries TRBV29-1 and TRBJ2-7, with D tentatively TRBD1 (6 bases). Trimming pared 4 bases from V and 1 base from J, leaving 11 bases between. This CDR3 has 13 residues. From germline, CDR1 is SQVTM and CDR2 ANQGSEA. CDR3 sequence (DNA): TGCAGCGTTGGAGTGGACAGATCCTACGAGCAGTACTTC. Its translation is CSVGVDRSYEQYF.

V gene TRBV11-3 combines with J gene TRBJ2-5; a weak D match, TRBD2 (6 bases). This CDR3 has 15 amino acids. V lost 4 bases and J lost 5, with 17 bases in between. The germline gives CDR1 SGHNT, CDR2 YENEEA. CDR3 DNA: TGTGCCAGCAGCTCCGGAGTGGGGAGGTCGGAGACCCAGTACTTC. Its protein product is CASSSGVGRSETQYF.

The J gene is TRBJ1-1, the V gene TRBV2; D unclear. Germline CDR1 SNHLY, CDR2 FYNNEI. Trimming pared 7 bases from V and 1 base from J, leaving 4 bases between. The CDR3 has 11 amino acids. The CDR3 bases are TGTGCCAGCATCAGGAACACTGAAGCTTTCTTT. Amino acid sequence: CASIRNTEAFF.

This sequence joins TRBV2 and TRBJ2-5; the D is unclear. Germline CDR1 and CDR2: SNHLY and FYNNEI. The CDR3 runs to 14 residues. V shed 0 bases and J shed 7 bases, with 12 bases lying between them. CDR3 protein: CASSEAISSGTQYF. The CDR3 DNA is TGTGCCAGCAGTGAAGCGATATCGTCCGGGACCCAGTACTTC.